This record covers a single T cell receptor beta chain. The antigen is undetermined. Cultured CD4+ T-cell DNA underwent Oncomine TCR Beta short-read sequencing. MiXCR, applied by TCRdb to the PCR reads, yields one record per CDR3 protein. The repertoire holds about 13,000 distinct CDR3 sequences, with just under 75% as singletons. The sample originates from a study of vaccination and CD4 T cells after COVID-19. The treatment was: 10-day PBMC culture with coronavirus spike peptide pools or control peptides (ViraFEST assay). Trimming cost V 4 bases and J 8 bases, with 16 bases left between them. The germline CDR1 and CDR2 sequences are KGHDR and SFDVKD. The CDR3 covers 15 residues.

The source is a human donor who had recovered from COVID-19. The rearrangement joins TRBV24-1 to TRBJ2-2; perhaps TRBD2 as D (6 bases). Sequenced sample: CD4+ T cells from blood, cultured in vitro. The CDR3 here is CATSEGLRVSGELFF. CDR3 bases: TGTGCCACCAGTGAGGGACTCAGGGTATCTGGGGAGCTGTTTTTT.